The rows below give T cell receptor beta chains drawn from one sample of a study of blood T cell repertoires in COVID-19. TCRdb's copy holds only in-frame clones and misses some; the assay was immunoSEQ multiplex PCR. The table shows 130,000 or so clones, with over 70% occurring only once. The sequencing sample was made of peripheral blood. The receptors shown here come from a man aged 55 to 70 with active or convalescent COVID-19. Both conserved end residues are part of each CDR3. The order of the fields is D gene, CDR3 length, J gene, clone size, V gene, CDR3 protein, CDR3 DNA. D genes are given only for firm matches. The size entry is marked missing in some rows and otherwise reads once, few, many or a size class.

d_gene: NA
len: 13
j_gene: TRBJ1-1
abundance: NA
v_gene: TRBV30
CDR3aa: CAWSVGRNTEAFF
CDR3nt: TGTGCCTGGAGTGTAGGGAGGAACACTGAAGCTTTCTTT

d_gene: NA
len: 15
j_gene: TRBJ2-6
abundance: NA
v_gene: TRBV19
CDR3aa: CASSISRAGANVLTF
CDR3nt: TGTGCCAGTAGTATTTCGAGGGCTGGGGCCAACGTCCTGACTTTC

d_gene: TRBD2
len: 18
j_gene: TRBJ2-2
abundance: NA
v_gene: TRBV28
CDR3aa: CASSLRTGGAGVTGELFF
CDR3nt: TGTGCCAGCAGCCTAAGGACCGGAGGAGCGGGAGTCACCGGGGAGCTGTTTTTT

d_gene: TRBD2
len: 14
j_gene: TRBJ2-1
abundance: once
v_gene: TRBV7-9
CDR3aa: CASSLSTSDNEQFF
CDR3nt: TGTGCCAGCAGCCTTTCAACTAGCGACAATGAGCAGTTCTTC

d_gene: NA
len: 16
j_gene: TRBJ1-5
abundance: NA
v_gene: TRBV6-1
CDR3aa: CASSAFSRQLNQPQHF
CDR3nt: TGTGCCAGCAGTGCTTTTAGTCGACAGCTCAATCAGCCCCAGCATTTT

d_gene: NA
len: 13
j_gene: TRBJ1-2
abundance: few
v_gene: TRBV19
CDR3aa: CASSIGRVYGYTF
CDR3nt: TGTGCCAGTAGTATTGGCAGGGTTTACGGCTACACCTTC

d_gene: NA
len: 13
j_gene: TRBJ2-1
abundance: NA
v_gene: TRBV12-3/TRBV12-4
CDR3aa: CASSFLAGNEQFF
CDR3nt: TGTGCCAGCAGTTTCTTGGCTGGCAATGAGCAGTTCTTC

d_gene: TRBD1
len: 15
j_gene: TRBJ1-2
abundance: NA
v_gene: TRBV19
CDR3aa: CASSPGQGNYYGYTF
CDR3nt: TGTGCCAGTAGCCCGGGACAGGGCAACTACTATGGCTACACCTTC

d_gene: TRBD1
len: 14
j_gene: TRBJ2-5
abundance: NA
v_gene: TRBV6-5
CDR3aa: CASSRQGLGETQYF
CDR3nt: TGTGCCAGCAGTAGACAGGGGTTGGGAGAGACCCAGTACTTC

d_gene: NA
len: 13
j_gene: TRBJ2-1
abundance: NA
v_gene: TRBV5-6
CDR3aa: CASSPTRRGEQFF
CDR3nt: TGTGCCAGCAGCCCGACTAGACGGGGCGAGCAGTTCTTC

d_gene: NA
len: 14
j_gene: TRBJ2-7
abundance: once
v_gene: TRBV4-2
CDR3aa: CASSQERAAYEQYF
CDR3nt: TGTGCCAGCAGCCAAGAAAGAGCTGCCTACGAGCAGTACTTC

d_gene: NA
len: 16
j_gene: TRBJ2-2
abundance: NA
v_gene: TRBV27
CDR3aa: CASKSGVFSNTGELFF
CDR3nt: TGTGCCAGCAAATCGGGAGTCTTCTCGAACACCGGGGAGCTGTTTTTT

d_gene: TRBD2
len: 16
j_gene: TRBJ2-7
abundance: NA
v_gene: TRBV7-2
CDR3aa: CASSLVGLAGGTAQYF
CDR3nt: TGTGCCAGCAGCTTAGTTGGGCTAGCGGGAGGGACAGCGCAGTACTTC

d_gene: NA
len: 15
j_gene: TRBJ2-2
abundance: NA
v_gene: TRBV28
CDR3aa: CASSAGFPDTGELFF
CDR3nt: TGTGCCAGCAGTGCAGGGTTTCCAGACACCGGGGAGCTGTTTTTT

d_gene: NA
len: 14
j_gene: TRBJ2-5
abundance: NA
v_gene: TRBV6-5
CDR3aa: CASRATGNGETQYF
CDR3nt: TGTGCCAGCAGAGCAACAGGAAACGGTGAGACCCAGTACTTC

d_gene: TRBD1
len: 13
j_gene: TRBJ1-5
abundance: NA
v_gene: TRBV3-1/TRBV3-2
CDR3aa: CASSRGSGGPQHF
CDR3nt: TGTGCCAGCAGCCGGGGATCAGGGGGTCCCCAGCATTTT

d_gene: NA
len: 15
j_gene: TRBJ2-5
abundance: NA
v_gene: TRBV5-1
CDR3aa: CASSLLQGGEETQYF
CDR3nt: TGCGCCAGCAGCTTGTTGCAGGGCGGTGAAGAGACCCAGTACTTC

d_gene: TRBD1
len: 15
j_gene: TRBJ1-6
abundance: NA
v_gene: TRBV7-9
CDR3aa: CASSLAGQGNSPLHF
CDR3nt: TGTGCCAGCAGCTTAGCTGGACAGGGTAATTCACCCCTCCACTTT

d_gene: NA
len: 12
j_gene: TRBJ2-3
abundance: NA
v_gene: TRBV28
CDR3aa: CASSASIDTQYF
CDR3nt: TGTGCCAGCAGTGCTAGCATAGATACGCAGTATTTT

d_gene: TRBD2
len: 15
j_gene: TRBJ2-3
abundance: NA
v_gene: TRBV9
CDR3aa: CASSDRTSLSDTQYF
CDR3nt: TGTGCCAGCAGCGACCGGACTAGCTTGTCAGATACGCAGTATTTT